This T cell receptor (beta chain) came from a study of blood T cell repertoires in COVID-19. In the study overall: Nucleic acid was either cDNA or gDNA, and it came from T cells, B-cell-depleted T cells, or PBMCs.

Study processing details: By means of reference gene primer amplification, nucleated cell counts were estimated. TCRdb's table, derived via immunoSEQ multiplex PCR, lists solely in-frame clones and lacks some. The V and J calls and clone size are taken from that table; D and trimming were inferred from the DNA. The sample lists about 120,000 clones, 80% to 90% occurring once. The CDR3 sequence is 14 residues long. In germline, CDR1 is SGDLS, CDR2 YYNGEE. The J segment lost 2 bases and the V segment lost 4 bases, leaving 4 bases of the junction unmatched. Sequenced input: peripheral blood. This sequence joins TRBV9 and TRBJ2-7; 9 bases line up with TRBD1. The source is a human donor in a cohort sampled during active COVID-19. The CDR3: CASSPRTGAYEQYF. The CDR3 DNA sequence: TGTGCCAGCAGCCCGCGGACAGGGGCCTACGAGCAGTACTTC.